A selection of T cell receptor beta chains follows, all from one sample in a study of T-cell reconstitution after alpha-beta-depleted transplantation in children. From the PCR reads, TCRdb called clonotypes with MiXCR, one entry per CDR3 protein. In the table there are almost 400,000 distinct CDR3 sequences, roughly 22% of which are singletons. Sequencing was performed on PBMCs from the stem cell graft donor, taken from the stem cell graft. The source of these receptors is a human donor who donated a stem cell graft to a child with acute myeloid leukemia. Both conserved end residues are part of each CDR3. The order of the fields is J gene, D gene, clone size, V gene, CDR3 DNA, CDR3 protein. A D gene is named only where the DNA matches it firmly. Clone size is not always given. Where it is, it says once, few, many or a class for expanded clones.

J: TRBJ2-5; D: NA; size: many; V: TRBV29-1; DNA: TGCAGCGTTGAAGATCGGGAGACCCAGTACTTC; CDR3: CSVEDRETQYF
J: TRBJ2-2; D: NA; size: NA; V: TRBV12-3/TRBV12-4; DNA: TGTGCCAGCAGTTTAGGGTCCGGGGAGCTGTTTTTT; CDR3: CASSLGSGELFF
J: TRBJ2-1; D: TRBD2; size: many; V: TRBV24-1; DNA: TGTGCCACCAGTGAAGCCGGGACTAGCGGGATTATGCAGTTCTTC; CDR3: CATSEAGTSGIMQFF
J: TRBJ1-2; D: NA; size: NA; V: TRBV4-1; DNA: TGCGCCAGCAGCCCGACAGGCTCGTATGGCTACACCTTC; CDR3: CASSPTGSYGYTF
J: TRBJ1-1; D: NA; size: NA; V: TRBV29-1; DNA: TGCAGCGTTGAACCCCTCGGAATAATGAACACTGAAGCTTTCTTT; CDR3: CSVEPLGIMNTEAFF
J: TRBJ2-1; D: TRBD2; size: NA; V: TRBV5-1; DNA: TGCGCCAGCAGCTTGCCCCTAGCGGGAGGAGGGAATGAGCAGTTCTTC; CDR3: CASSLPLAGGGNEQFF
J: TRBJ2-2; D: NA; size: many; V: TRBV20-1; DNA: TGCAGTGCGGGAGGAGAAGGAACCGGGGAGCTGTTTTTT; CDR3: CSAGGEGTGELFF
J: TRBJ1-4; D: NA; size: many; V: TRBV20-1; DNA: TGCAGTGCTAGAGATCCCGTCGGGAGTGAAAAACTGTTTTTT; CDR3: CSARDPVGSEKLFF
J: TRBJ1-1; D: NA; size: few; V: TRBV4-1; DNA: TGCGCCAGCAGCCAAGTCGAGAACACTGAAGCTTTCTTT; CDR3: CASSQVENTEAFF
J: TRBJ1-1; D: TRBD1; size: NA; V: TRBV5-1; DNA: TGCGCCAGCAGCTTATCCGGGACAGTAGAAGACACTGAAGCTTTCTTT; CDR3: CASSLSGTVEDTEAFF
J: TRBJ2-5; D: NA; size: NA; V: TRBV6-5; DNA: TGTGCCAGCAGTTACTCGATCGCGGGCCAGGGTAATCAAGAGACCCAGTACTTC; CDR3: CASSYSIAGQGNQETQYF
J: TRBJ2-3; D: TRBD1; size: many; V: TRBV20-1; DNA: TGCAGTGCTTCCAATACCGGGACAGGGGGCGACACAGATACGCAGTATTTT; CDR3: CSASNTGTGGDTDTQYF
J: TRBJ1-1; D: TRBD1; size: NA; V: TRBV4-1; DNA: TGCGCCAGCAGCCACGGACAGGGGATAAAGAACACTGAAGCTTTCTTT; CDR3: CASSHGQGIKNTEAFF
J: TRBJ1-2; D: NA; size: NA; V: TRBV28; DNA: TGTGCCAGCAGTGCGGGGGGCCTACCCTATGGCTACACCTTC; CDR3: CASSAGGLPYGYTF
J: TRBJ2-7; D: TRBD1; size: few; V: TRBV9; DNA: TGTGCCAGCAGCGCCGGACAGGGACTTAGCTCCTACGAGCAGTACTTC; CDR3: CASSAGQGLSSYEQYF
J: TRBJ2-1; D: TRBD2; size: NA; V: TRBV3-1; DNA: TGTGCCAGCAGCCACGTCACTAGCGGGCGGAGGAATGAGCAGTTCTTC; CDR3: CASSHVTSGRRNEQFF
J: TRBJ1-2; D: NA; size: NA; V: TRBV5-4; DNA: TGTGCCAGCAGCTTGGCTGGGGTGGATGGCTACACCTTC; CDR3: CASSLAGVDGYTF
J: TRBJ2-3; D: NA; size: few; V: TRBV7-2; DNA: TGTGCCAGCAGCTTATTCGCCCAAGGGGGAGATACGCAGTATTTT; CDR3: CASSLFAQGGDTQYF
J: TRBJ2-7; D: NA; size: NA; V: TRBV11-1; DNA: TGTGCCAGCAGCACCAGGGTATACGAGCAGTACTTC; CDR3: CASSTRVYEQYF
J: TRBJ2-3; D: NA; size: NA; V: TRBV5-1; DNA: TGCGCCAGCAGCTTGGCTCTACAAGAAGGCACAGATACGCAGTATTTT; CDR3: CASSLALQEGTDTQYF
J: TRBJ1-1; D: NA; size: once; V: TRBV12-3/TRBV12-4; DNA: TGTGCCAGCAGTTTAGCGCTAATTGGGGAAATGAACACTGAAGCTTTCTTT; CDR3: CASSLALIGEMNTEAFF
J: TRBJ2-7; D: NA; size: NA; V: TRBV20-1; DNA: TGCAGTGCTGCAAATGCCCTTACATCGTCCTACGAGCAGTACTTC; CDR3: CSAANALTSSYEQYF
J: TRBJ2-7; D: NA; size: few; V: TRBV12-3/TRBV12-4; DNA: TGTGCCAGCAGTGTAGGAGTAATCACGTACGAGCAGTACTTC; CDR3: CASSVGVITYEQYF
J: TRBJ2-1; D: TRBD2; size: NA; V: TRBV7-9; DNA: TGTGCCAGCAGCCCTCCACTAGCGGGAGCTCACAATGAGCAGTTCTTC; CDR3: CASSPPLAGAHNEQFF
J: TRBJ2-1; D: NA; size: few; V: TRBV29-1; DNA: TGCAGCGTCTCTGGTATGGGCCTTAACAATGAGCAGTTCTTC; CDR3: CSVSGMGLNNEQFF
J: TRBJ2-7; D: TRBD1; size: NA; V: TRBV6-2/TRBV6-3; DNA: TGTGCCAGCACCAGGGACAGAGTCTACGAGCAGTACTTC; CDR3: CASTRDRVYEQYF
J: TRBJ2-4; D: TRBD1; size: NA; V: TRBV11-2; DNA: TGTGCCAGCAGCTTCGGACAGGGGGGATTTAACATTCAGTACTTC; CDR3: CASSFGQGGFNIQYF
J: TRBJ1-1; D: NA; size: NA; V: TRBV5-1; DNA: TGCGCCAGCAGAAAGACGACAGTCAAGGGCGGTGAAGCTTTCTTT; CDR3: CASRKTTVKGGEAFF
J: TRBJ2-1; D: NA; size: few; V: TRBV29-1; DNA: TGCAGCGTAGGGACGGTCAGGACAGAATACAATGAGCAGTTCTTC; CDR3: CSVGTVRTEYNEQFF
J: TRBJ2-3; D: NA; size: NA; V: TRBV20-1; DNA: TGCAGTGTGGACACACAAGGGGGCACAGATACGCAGTATTTT; CDR3: CSVDTQGGTDTQYF
J: TRBJ1-1; D: NA; size: many; V: TRBV10-3; DNA: TGTGCCATCTCCGTAACCTTGAACACTGAAGCTTTCTTT; CDR3: CAISVTLNTEAFF
J: TRBJ1-5; D: NA; size: NA; V: TRBV7-9; DNA: TGTGCCAGCAGCCTCGCAGGGTCGGGGAATCAGCCCCAGCATTTT; CDR3: CASSLAGSGNQPQHF
J: TRBJ1-5; D: NA; size: few; V: TRBV25-1; DNA: TGTGCCAGCAGTGAATATGGGGGAGGCAATCAGCCCCAGCATTTT; CDR3: CASSEYGGGNQPQHF